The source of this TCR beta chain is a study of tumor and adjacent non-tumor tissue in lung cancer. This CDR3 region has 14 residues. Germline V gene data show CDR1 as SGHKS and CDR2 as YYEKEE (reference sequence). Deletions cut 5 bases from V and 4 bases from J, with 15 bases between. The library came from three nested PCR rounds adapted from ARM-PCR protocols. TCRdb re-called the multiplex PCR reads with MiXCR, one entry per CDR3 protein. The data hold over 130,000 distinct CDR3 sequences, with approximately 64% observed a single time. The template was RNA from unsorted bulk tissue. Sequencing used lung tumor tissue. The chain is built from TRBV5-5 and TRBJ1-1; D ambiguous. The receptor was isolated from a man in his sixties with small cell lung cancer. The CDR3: CASRMGRGSTEAFF. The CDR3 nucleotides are TGTGCCAGCAGAATGGGCCGGGGAAGCACTGAAGCTTTCTTT.